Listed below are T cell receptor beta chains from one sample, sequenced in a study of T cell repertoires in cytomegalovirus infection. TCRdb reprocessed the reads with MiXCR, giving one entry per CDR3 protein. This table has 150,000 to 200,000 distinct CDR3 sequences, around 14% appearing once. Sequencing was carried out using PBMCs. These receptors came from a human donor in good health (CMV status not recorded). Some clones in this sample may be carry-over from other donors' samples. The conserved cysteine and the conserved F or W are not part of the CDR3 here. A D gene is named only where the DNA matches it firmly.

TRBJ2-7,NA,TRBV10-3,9,AISGTNEQY
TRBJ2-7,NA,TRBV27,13,ASSFDGPYSYEQY
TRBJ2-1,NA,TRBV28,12,ASSSYRDYNEQF
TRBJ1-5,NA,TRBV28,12,ASSLAGTNQPQH
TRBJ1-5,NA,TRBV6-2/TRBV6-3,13,ASSYLAGLNQPQH
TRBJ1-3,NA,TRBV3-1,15,ASTLGQPMASGNTIY
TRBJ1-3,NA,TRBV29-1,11,SVATGGRNTIY
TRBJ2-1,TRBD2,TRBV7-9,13,ASSPRTSGNNEQF
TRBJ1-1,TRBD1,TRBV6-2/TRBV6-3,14,ASSSRQGQLNTEAF
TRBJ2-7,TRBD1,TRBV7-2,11,ASSPRQGYEQY
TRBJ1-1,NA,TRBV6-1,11,ASTPAGGIEAF
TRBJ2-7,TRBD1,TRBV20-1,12,SALDRGQSYEQY
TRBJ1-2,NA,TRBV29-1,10,SVVVRDYGYT
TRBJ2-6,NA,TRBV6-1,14,ASSEGGFSGANVLT
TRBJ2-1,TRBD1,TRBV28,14,ASSSSAAGGLDEQF
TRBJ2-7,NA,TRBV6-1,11,ASARGTSYEQY
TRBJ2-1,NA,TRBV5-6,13,ASSLGRITYNEQF
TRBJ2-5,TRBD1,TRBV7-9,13,ASSLATGAGETQY
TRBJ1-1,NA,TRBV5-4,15,ASSSGLRGGLGTEAF
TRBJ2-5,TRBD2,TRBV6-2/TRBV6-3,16,ASSRTPGLAGHRETQY
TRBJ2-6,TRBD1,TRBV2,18,ASLLGTGGSILSGANVLT
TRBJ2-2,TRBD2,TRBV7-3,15,ASSLTMTSGGAGELF
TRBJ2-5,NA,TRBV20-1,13,SARDISGLQETQY
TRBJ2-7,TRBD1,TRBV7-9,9,ASSSRDSPS
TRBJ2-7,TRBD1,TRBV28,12,ASTPRTGDRKQY